This TCR beta chain was found in a study of identical twins. General study findings and limits: Within cord blood, abundant beta clonotypes carried fewer insertions, but memory repertoires showed no such trend.

Carrying unique molecular identifiers, the cDNA also gained a universal primer site through template switching. TCRdb recomputed calls from the 5' RACE reads with MiXCR, one row per CDR3 protein. The sample shows 450,000 to 650,000 distinct CDR3 sequences, 15% of them seen only once. Regarding this clonotype: Antigen unknown.

Germline V CDR1 and CDR2: SEHNR, FQNEAQ (reference sequence). This CDR3 spans 14 amino acids. V shed 5 bases, J shed 8 bases, and the junction held 6 bases outside the gene matches. These data also formed part of another study, on yellow fever vaccine responses in identical twins.

The receptor comes from a young woman in good health. Sequenced material: CD4+ T cells sorted from blood. V gene TRBV7-9 combines with J gene TRBJ1-6; the match to TRBD1 covers 7 bases. The CDR3 DNA follows: TGTGCCAGCAGCCAGGGGGGGACTGATTCACCCCTCCACTTT. It encodes CASSQGGTDSPLHF.